The clone carrying this T cell receptor beta chain has only a few counts. The antigen is unknown. CDR3 length equals 13 residues. Germline loops: CDR1 DFQATT, CDR2 SNEGSKA (reference sequence). V shed 1 base, J shed 4 bases, and the junction held 4 bases outside the gene matches. This entry comes from a study of T-cell reconstitution after alpha-beta-depleted transplantation in children. Unique molecular identifiers were used to barcode this TCRbeta library. Each CDR3 protein gets one entry after TCRdb re-called the PCR reads with MiXCR. Of around 450,000 distinct CDR3 sequences detected, around 15% appear once; the ten largest clones hold around 30%. Study results and caveats: Expanded clones from the graft, numbering several hundred, reportedly supplied alpha-beta T cells about two months after transplant. T-cell counts and diversity were attributed mostly to newly produced T cells one year after transplant. From surviving recipient T cells and thymic progenitors came the high day-60 TCRbeta diversity observed in some patients.

Sequencing was performed on PBMCs, mostly from graft donor cells, taken 360 days after TCRalphabeta/CD19-depleted stem cell transplant. This chain uses TRBV20-1 with TRBJ2-7; 7 nucleotides agree with TRBD2. The source is a boy younger than two who had a stem cell transplant for Wiskott-Aldrich syndrome, so the T cells may come from the graft donor. DNA of the CDR3: TGCAGTGCTAGAGGGGGGGGTGTTTACGAGCAGTACTTC. Translation gives CSARGGGVYEQYF.